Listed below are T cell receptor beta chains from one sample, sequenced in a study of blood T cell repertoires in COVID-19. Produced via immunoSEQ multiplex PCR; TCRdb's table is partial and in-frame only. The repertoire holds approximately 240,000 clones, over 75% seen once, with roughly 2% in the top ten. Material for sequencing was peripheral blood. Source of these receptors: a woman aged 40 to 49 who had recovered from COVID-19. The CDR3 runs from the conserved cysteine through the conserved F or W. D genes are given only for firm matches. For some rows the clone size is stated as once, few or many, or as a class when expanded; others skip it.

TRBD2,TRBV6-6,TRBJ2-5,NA,CASSPTTGQRGVQETQYF,TGTGCCAGCAGTCCAACCACTGGGCAGCGGGGGGTCCAAGAGACCCAGTACTTC
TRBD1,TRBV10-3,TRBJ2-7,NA,CAISGTGASYEQYF,TGTGCCATCAGCGGGACAGGGGCCTCCTACGAGCAGTACTTC
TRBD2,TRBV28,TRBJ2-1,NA,CASSLPTSPSSYNEQFF,TGTGCCAGCAGTCTCCCGACTAGCCCGAGCTCCTACAATGAGCAGTTCTTC
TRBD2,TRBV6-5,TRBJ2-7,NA,CASRGTSGAYEQYF,TGTGCCAGCCGGGGGACTAGCGGGGCCTACGAGCAGTACTTC
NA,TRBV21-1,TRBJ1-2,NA,CASSNDGIDRENYGYTF,TGTGCCAGCAGCAATGATGGGATAGACAGGGAAAACTATGGCTACACCTTC
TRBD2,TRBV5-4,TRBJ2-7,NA,CASSLAAGAYEQYF,TGTGCCAGCAGCTTGGCCGCGGGGGCCTACGAGCAGTACTTC
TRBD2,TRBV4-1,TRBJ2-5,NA,CASSLGLAGGQETQYF,TGCGCCAGCAGCCTGGGACTAGCGGGGGGGCAAGAGACCCAGTACTTC
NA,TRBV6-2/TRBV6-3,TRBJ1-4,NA,CASSYWGIGEKLFF,TGTGCCAGCAGTTACTGGGGCATCGGAGAAAAACTGTTTTTT
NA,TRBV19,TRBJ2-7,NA,CASSMASSYEQYF,TGTGCCAGTAGTATGGCCAGCTCCTACGAGCAGTACTTC
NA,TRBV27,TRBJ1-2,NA,CASRTSGRTALGYTF,TGTGCCAGCAGAACCTCAGGGCGCACGGCCCTAGGCTACACCTTC
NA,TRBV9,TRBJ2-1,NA,CASSVQGIGYNEQFF,TGTGCCAGCAGCGTACAGGGGATAGGATACAATGAGCAGTTCTTC
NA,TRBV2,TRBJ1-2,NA,CASSESGPALYGYTF,TGTGCCAGCAGTGAATCGGGTCCTGCCCTTTATGGCTACACCTTC
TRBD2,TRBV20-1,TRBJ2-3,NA,CSASIGDYGTDTQYF,TGCAGTGCTAGTATAGGGGACTACGGCACAGATACGCAGTATTTT
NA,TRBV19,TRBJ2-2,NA,CASSIPAGAYTGELFF,TGTGCCAGTAGTATCCCCGCGGGGGCTTACACCGGGGAGCTGTTTTTT
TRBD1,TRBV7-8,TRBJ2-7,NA,CASSSTGAGYEQYF,TGTGCCAGCAGCTCGACAGGGGCTGGCTACGAGCAGTACTTC
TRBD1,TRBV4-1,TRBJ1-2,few,CASSQEPGTGVDYGYTF,TGCGCCAGCAGCCAAGAGCCCGGTACAGGGGTGGACTATGGCTACACCTTC
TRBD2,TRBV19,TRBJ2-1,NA,CASRRLAGDYNEQFF,TGTGCCAGTAGGCGACTAGCGGGAGACTACAATGAGCAGTTCTTC
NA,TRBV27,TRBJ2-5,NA,CASSATGLGQETQYF,TGTGCCAGCAGTGCTACAGGGTTGGGCCAAGAGACCCAGTACTTC
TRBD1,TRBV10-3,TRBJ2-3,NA,CAISGTGGLTDTQYF,TGTGCCATCAGTGGGACAGGGGGCTTGACAGATACGCAGTATTTT
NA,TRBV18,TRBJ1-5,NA,CASSPGDTRNQPQHF,TGTGCCAGCTCACCAGGGGACACCCGTAATCAGCCCCAGCATTTT
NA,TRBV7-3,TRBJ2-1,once,CASSLRRDNEQFF,TGTGCCAGCAGCCTACGGAGAGACAATGAGCAGTTCTTC
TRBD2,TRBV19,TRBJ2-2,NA,CASIRTSGTGELFF,TGTGCCAGTATCCGGACTAGCGGCACCGGGGAGCTGTTTTTT
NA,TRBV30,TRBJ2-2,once,CAWRYSGLGELFF,TGTGCCTGGAGATACAGTGGCCTCGGGGAGCTGTTTTTT
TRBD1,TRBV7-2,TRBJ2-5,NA,CASSLQQGAETQYF,TGTGCCAGCAGCCTCCAACAGGGGGCAGAGACCCAGTACTTC
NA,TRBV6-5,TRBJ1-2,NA,CASSQELGYGYTF,TGTGCCAGCTCCCAGGAACTAGGCTATGGCTACACCTTC
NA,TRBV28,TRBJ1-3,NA,CASSKGGSGNTIYF,TGTGCCAGCAGTAAGGGGGGGTCCGGAAACACCATATATTTT
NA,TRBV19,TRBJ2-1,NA,CASSIDLSRGGQFF,TGTGCCAGTAGTATAGATCTTTCCCGGGGAGGGCAGTTCTTC
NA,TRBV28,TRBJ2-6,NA,CASSLGGAGANVLTF,TGTGCCAGCAGTCTAGGGGGGGCTGGGGCCAACGTCCTGACTTTC
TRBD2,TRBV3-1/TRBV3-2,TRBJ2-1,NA,CASSQENGLAANEQFF,TGTGCCAGCAGCCAAGAAAATGGACTAGCAGCCAATGAGCAGTTCTTC
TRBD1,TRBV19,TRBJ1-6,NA,CASKAGGGQGNSPLHF,TGTGCCAGTAAAGCCGGAGGGGGACAGGGTAATTCACCCCTCCACTTT
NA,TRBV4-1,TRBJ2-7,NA,CASSPTGPYEQYF,TGCGCCAGCAGCCCCACAGGGCCCTACGAGCAGTACTTC
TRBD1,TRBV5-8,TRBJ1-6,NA,CARGDRYNSPLHF,TGTGCCAGGGGGGACAGGTATAATTCACCCCTCCACTTT
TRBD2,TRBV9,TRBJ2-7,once,CASSPGLAGSSYEQYF,TGTGCCAGCAGCCCAGGACTAGCGGGGAGCTCCTACGAGCAGTACTTC
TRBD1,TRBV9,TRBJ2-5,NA,CASSSSKQGETQYF,TGTGCCAGCAGCTCTTCCAAACAGGGGGAGACCCAGTACTTC
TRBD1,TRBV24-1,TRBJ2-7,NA,CATSDYGTGTAMGEQYF,TGTGCCACCAGTGATTATGGTACTGGGACAGCGATGGGGGAGCAGTACTTC
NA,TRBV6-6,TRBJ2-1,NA,CASSYSRDSNEQFF,TGTGCCAGCAGTTACTCGAGAGATAGCAATGAGCAGTTCTTC
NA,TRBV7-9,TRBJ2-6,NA,CASSLAGPGSSGANVLTF,TGTGCCAGCAGCTTAGCGGGTCCGGGGAGCTCTGGGGCCAACGTCCTGACTTTC
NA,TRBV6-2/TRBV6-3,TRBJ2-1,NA,CASSTVNRNNEQFF,TGTGCCAGCAGTACGGTGAACAGAAACAATGAGCAGTTCTTC
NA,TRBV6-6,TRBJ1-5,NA,CASSPQGYQPQHF,TGTGCCAGCAGTCCTCAGGGGTATCAGCCCCAGCATTTT
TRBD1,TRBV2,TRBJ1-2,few,CASSLDRGRSYGYTF,TGTGCCAGCAGTCTCGACAGGGGACGGAGTTATGGCTACACCTTC
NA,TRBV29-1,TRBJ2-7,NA,CSVGGLAETYEQYF,TGCAGCGTTGGGGGGTTAGCGGAGACCTACGAGCAGTACTTC
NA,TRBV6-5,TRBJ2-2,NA,CASPLGSSDTGELFF,TGTGCCAGCCCTCTCGGGAGCTCGGACACCGGGGAGCTGTTTTTT
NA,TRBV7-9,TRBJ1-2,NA,CASSSVTTHYGYTF,TGTGCCAGCAGCTCAGTCACCACCCACTATGGCTACACCTTC